A selection of T cell receptor beta chains follows, all from one sample in a study of blood T cell repertoires in COVID-19. Sequenced by immunoSEQ multiplex PCR; TCRdb stores in-frame clones only, minus some. The sample gives under 350,000 clones, 65% to 90% of which show up once; roughly 4.2% is in the top ten. Sequenced sample: PBMCs or T cells enriched from blood (not recorded which). Source of these receptors: a woman in her forties with acute COVID-19. CDR3s include the opening cysteine and the closing phenylalanine or tryptophan. The D gene is left open where the match is weak. Size tells how often a clone was seen (once, few, many) or the class of an expanded clone, and some rows leave it out.

J,D,size,V,DNA,CDR3
TRBJ2-2,NA,once,TRBV7-2,TGTGCCAGCAGCGCGGGGTTTAACACCGGGGAGCTGTTTTTT,CASSAGFNTGELFF
TRBJ1-2,NA,NA,TRBV5-5,TGTGCCAGCAGCTTGGACTCAGCCAGGCTGCTCGGCTACACCTTC,CASSLDSARLLGYTF
TRBJ2-5,TRBD2,NA,TRBV5-1,TGCGCCAGCAGCTTTAGGCCCGGACTAGGAGAGACCCAGTACTTC,CASSFRPGLGETQYF
TRBJ2-5,TRBD1,NA,TRBV11-2,TGTGCCAGCAGCACCGGGACAGGTGAAGAGACCCAGTACTTC,CASSTGTGEETQYF
TRBJ1-2,NA,NA,TRBV19,TGTGCCAGTAGTAGCACCGCCCTGAGGGAGTCTAGTGGCTACACCTTC,CASSSTALRESSGYTF
TRBJ1-2,NA,NA,TRBV9,TGTGCCAGCAGCGCCGGGATTACCTCTTACACCTTC,CASSAGITSYTF
TRBJ2-3,TRBD1,few,TRBV13,TGTGCCAGCAGCTTCCGGACAGGGTACACAGATACGCAGTATTTT,CASSFRTGYTDTQYF
TRBJ2-1,TRBD1,NA,TRBV7-2,TGTGCCAGCAGCCCCCCCGGACAGGGAGCCTACAATGAGCAGTTCTTC,CASSPPGQGAYNEQFF
TRBJ1-2,NA,NA,TRBV4-1,TGCGCCAGCAGCCAGGGGGGGGAGGGCGCGTATGGCTACACCTTC,CASSQGGEGAYGYTF
TRBJ1-1,NA,NA,TRBV4-1,TGCGCCAGCAGCCAAGACAGGGTAAGTGAAGCTTTCTTT,CASSQDRVSEAFF
TRBJ1-2,NA,few,TRBV7-6,TGTGCCAGCAGCACTTCGAGGGGGAGTTTGTATGGCTACACCTTC,CASSTSRGSLYGYTF
TRBJ1-1,NA,NA,TRBV10-3,TGTGCCATCAGTGTGGCGTCCTCGGGGAACACTGAAGCTTTCTTT,CAISVASSGNTEAFF
TRBJ2-2,NA,NA,TRBV6-5,TGTGCCAGCAAGATCGGGAGAAGGACCGGGGAGCTGTTTTTT,CASKIGRRTGELFF